A selection of T cell receptor beta chains follows, all from one sample in a study of cytomegalovirus exposure and HLA in healthy donors. The data were produced by immunoSEQ multiplex PCR, yet TCRdb's version contains in-frame clones alone and is incomplete. The data hold around 100,000 clones, with roughly three quarters observed a single time. Sequenced input: PBMCs. Receptors were obtained from a woman under 30 in good health and CMV-seropositive. Each CDR3 is given with its conserved first and last residue. A D gene is named only where the DNA matches it firmly. A clone size is listed for some rows: how often the clone was seen (once, few, many), or a class if it is expanded.

d_gene	abundance	j_gene	v_gene	len	CDR3aa	CDR3nt
-	-	TRBJ2-5	TRBV28	12	CASSSQVETQYF	TGTGCCAGCAGTTCCCAGGTGGAGACCCAGTACTTC
TRBD1	-	TRBJ1-1	TRBV4-2	17	CASSQKKGQAPNTEAFF	TGTGCCAGCAGCCAAAAAAAGGGACAGGCCCCGAACACTGAAGCTTTCTTT
TRBD1	-	TRBJ1-4	TRBV20-1	11	CSATGGEKLFF	TGCAGTGCTACAGGGGGTGAAAAACTGTTTTTT
TRBD1	-	TRBJ1-1	TRBV13	15	CASSEQGALNTEAFF	TGTGCCAGCAGCGAACAGGGGGCGTTGAACACTGAAGCTTTCTTT
TRBD2	few	TRBJ2-1	TRBV5-1	16	CASSRDFSVGGSEQFF	TGCGCCAGCAGCCGGGACTTCTCGGTCGGCGGGAGTGAGCAGTTCTTC
-	-	TRBJ1-2	TRBV5-1	16	CASSAKSPAGEYGYTF	TGCGCCAGCAGCGCAAAATCCCCGGCAGGGGAGTATGGCTACACCTTC
TRBD2	-	TRBJ2-3	TRBV10-1	14	CASGDSGGSDTQYF	TGCGCCAGCGGGGATAGCGGGGGGTCAGATACGCAGTATTTT
-	-	TRBJ1-2	TRBV4-3	14	CASSQEGRGFGYTF	TGCGCCAGCAGCCAAGAGGGGCGGGGATTTGGCTACACCTTC
-	-	TRBJ2-4	TRBV27	16	CASSLSPGVAKNIQYF	TGTGCCAGCAGTTTATCGCCAGGGGTGGCCAAAAACATTCAGTACTTC
-	few	TRBJ1-1	TRBV6-1	12	CASSPGRTEAFF	TGTGCCAGCAGTCCGGGTAGGACTGAAGCTTTCTTT
-	-	TRBJ1-2	TRBV18	14	CASSLRTDIGGYTF	TGTGCCAGCTCACTTCGGACAGACATAGGGGGCTACACCTTC
-	once	TRBJ2-7	TRBV5-3	14	CARSLDRGYYEQYF	TGTGCCAGAAGCTTGGACCGCGGGTATTACGAGCAGTACTTC
TRBD2	once	TRBJ2-7	TRBV6-5	16	CASSYDVLAASYEQYF	TGTGCCAGCAGTTACGATGTGCTAGCGGCCTCCTACGAGCAGTACTTC
TRBD1	-	TRBJ1-5	TRBV20-1	11	CSARGRQPQHF	TGCAGTGCCAGGGGGCGTCAGCCCCAGCATTTT
-	-	TRBJ1-2	TRBV27	13	CASSLSGGGGYTF	TGTGCCAGCAGTTTATCAGGGGGTGGTGGCTACACCTTC
-	-	TRBJ2-5	TRBV28	15	CASSPAVGAGETQYF	TGTGCCAGCAGTCCAGCAGTGGGGGCTGGTGAGACCCAGTACTTC
TRBD2	-	TRBJ2-7	TRBV7-9	15	CASSPKGLAGGEQYF	TGTGCCAGCAGCCCGAAGGGACTAGCGGGGGGTGAGCAGTACTTC
TRBD2	-	TRBJ2-7	TRBV27	14	CASNRAGDGGEQYF	TGTGCCAGCAACAGAGCGGGAGACGGGGGCGAGCAGTACTTC
-	once	TRBJ1-5	TRBV6-6	15	CAISKAGASNQPQHF	TGTGCCATCTCGAAGGCGGGGGCGAGCAATCAGCCCCAGCATTTT
TRBD2	-	TRBJ2-1	TRBV29-1	18	CSVLGTSGEESSYNEQFF	TGCAGCGTTCTCGGGACTAGCGGAGAAGAAAGCTCCTACAATGAGCAGTTCTTC